This entry lists 25 T cell receptor beta chains sequenced from one sample in a study of regulatory T cells in long-lasting Graves disease. Time point meaning: newly diagnosed GD, antithyroid drugs for less than 3 months. RNA from PBMCs was the source of the TCR library. Investigators prepared the TCR beta libraries by applying iRepertoire HTBI primers and Arm-PCR of CDR3 regions. Each CDR3 protein is one row after TCRdb ran MiXCR on the multiplex PCR reads. The sample lists 450,000 to 600,000 distinct CDR3 sequences, around 16% occurring once. The data also belong to a second study, concerning T cells in Graves' hyperthyroidism and ophthalmopathy.

The sample was peripheral blood mononuclear cells (PBMCs), taken at new diagnosis, from a patient treated with antithyroid drugs. The receptors were gathered from a man in his forties or fifties with Graves disease.

Many counts were recorded for this clonotype. This chain connects TRBV6-1 to TRBJ1-1; 7 bases are a match to TRBD1. This CDR3 is built from 12 residues. Unmatched junction bases numbered 1, after V lost 6 bases and J lost 3 bases. Per germline, CDR1 MNHNS and CDR2 SASEGT. As DNA, the CDR3 is TGTGCCAGCAGACAGGGGCACACTGAAGCTTTCTTT. It codes for CASRQGHTEAFF.

Ten or more counts support this clonotype. The rearrangement joins TRBV7-2 to TRBJ2-1; D might be TRBD1 (5 bases). This CDR3 has 17 amino acids. Germline CDR1 is SGHTA and CDR2 is FQGNSA. V dropped 7 bases and J dropped 0 bases, with 19 bases sitting between them. The CDR3 sequence: CASTERQTRYSYNEQFF. The CDR3 nucleotides read TGTGCCAGCACCGAACGACAGACCCGTTACTCCTACAATGAGCAGTTCTTC.

The chain is built from TRBV12-3 or TRBV12-4 and TRBJ2-2; no clear D. V was clipped by 4 bases and J by 0 bases, with 9 bases between them. The CDR3 extends over 15 amino acids. The DNA of the CDR3 is TGTGCCAGCAGTTGGGCCCCCCCGAACACCGGGGAGCTGTTTTTT. Translating gives CASSWAPPNTGELFF.

This clonotype was counted ten times or more. At one end, the junction sequence differs from germline, possibly due to a read error. The V and J genes are TRBV5-1 and TRBJ2-7, with TRBD1 matching 7 bases. Germline lookup yields CDR1 SGHRS and CDR2 YFSETQ. The CDR3 consists of 11 residues. CDR3 DNA sequence: TGTGCCAGCAGCCCGGGACAGCTCAAGTACTTC. This sequence encodes CASSPGQLKYF.

This clonotype has a count of ten or more. Germline and junction disagree at one end, which may indicate a read error. The chain links TRBV5-1 to TRBJ1-1; D call uncertain. CDR3 size: 14 residues. The germline V gene has CDR1 SGHRS and CDR2 YFSETQ. Written as DNA, the CDR3 is TGTGCCAGCAGCTTAGCGGGGTGGAACACTGAAGCTTTCTTT. Residues: CASSLAGWNTEAFF.

This clonotype occurred many times. The chain couples TRBV11-2 to TRBJ2-3; TRBD2 agrees at 8 bases. This CDR3 is built from 16 residues. V dropped 3 bases and J dropped 0; count of bases not matched to a gene: 5. Germline lookup yields CDR1 SGHAT and CDR2 FQNNGV. The CDR3 DNA follows: TGTGCCAGCAGCTTGTGGGCTAGCGGGAGCACAGATACGCAGTATTTT. Translated, it gives CASSLWASGSTDTQYF.

This clonotype was counted many times. The rearrangement joins TRBV7-9 to TRBJ1-1, with TRBD1 matching 12 bases. Looked up from germline, CDR1 is SEHNR and CDR2 is FQNEAQ (reference sequence). The CDR3 is 16 amino acids. V trimming: 5 bases; J trimming: 4 bases; junction bases outside the gene matches: 8. The CDR3 DNA sequence: TGTGCCAGCAGCCCCGGGACAGGGGGCTTTGGCACTGAAGCTTTCTTT. Translating gives CASSPGTGGFGTEAFF.

This clonotype was counted at least ten times. The chain joins TRBV11-2 to TRBJ2-6; 10 bases fit TRBD1. The germline V gene encodes CDR1 SGHAT and CDR2 FQNNGV. V gave up 5 bases and J gave up 5 bases; unmatched junction bases: 12. CDR3 length equals 18 residues. CDR3 bases: TGTGCCAGCAGCCCGACGGGACAGGGGCATGGAAGGGCCAACGTCCTGACTTTC. Translated, it gives CASSPTGQGHGRANVLTF. Complete variable domain (other parts from reference TRBV11-2 and TRBJ2-6): EAGVAQSPRYKIIEKRQSVAFWCNPISGHATLYWYQQILGQGPKLLIQFQNNGVVDDSQLPKDRFSAERLKGVDSTLKIQPAKLEDSAVYLCASSPTGQGHGRANVLTFGAGSRLTVL.

The V and J genes are TRBV6-1 and TRBJ2-2; D unclear. The CDR3 length is 13 residues. Germline V gene data show CDR1 as MNHNS and CDR2 as SASEGT. The germline V and J ends were trimmed by 10 bases and 0 bases, with 9 bases remaining between them. CDR3 region: CATQTPNTGELFF. The CDR3 region has the DNA TGTGCCACCCAGACCCCGAACACCGGGGAGCTGTTTTTT.

This clonotype was counted at least ten times. The chain joins TRBV6-5 to TRBJ1-1, with D unclear. V gave up 3 bases and J gave up 1 base, with 6 bases separating them. The CDR3 is made up of 13 amino acids. The germline gives CDR1 MNHEY, CDR2 SVGAGI. The CDR3 coding sequence is TGTGCCAGCAGTTATTTAGGGAACACTGAAGCTTTCTTT. Encoded protein: CASSYLGNTEAFF.

The J gene is TRBJ1-2, the V gene TRBV28, with a possible D match to TRBD1 (6 bases). Germline values: CDR1 MDHEN, CDR2 SYDVKM. V was clipped by 7 bases and J by 1 base, with 19 bases between them. The CDR3 totals 16 residues. DNA of the CDR3: TGTGCCAGCAAATGGGGACAAGGAATGAATAACTATGGCTACACCTTC. Translating it yields CASKWGQGMNNYGYTF.

This clonotype was recorded a few times. V and J are TRBV19 and TRBJ2-1; 8 bases agree with TRBD2. CDR1 is LNHDA, CDR2 SQIVND, per germline (reference sequence). The CDR3 spans 19 residues. Trimming cost V 6 bases and J 6 bases; bases outside gene matches: 22. CDR3: CASRLRGAGLMTGLNEQFF. The CDR3 DNA reads TGTGCCAGTAGATTGCGGGGGGCCGGTTTAATGACAGGCCTCAATGAGCAGTTCTTC. The entire variable domain, with the rest obtained from reference TRBV19 and TRBJ2-1, is as follows: DGGITQSPKYLFRKEGQNVTLSCEQNLNHDAMYWYRQDPGQGLRLIYYSQIVNDFQKGDIAEGYSVSREKKESFPLTVTSAQKNPTAFYLCASRLRGAGLMTGLNEQFFGPGTRLTVL.

This clonotype was detected many times. The rearrangement links TRBV10-3 to TRBJ2-7; TRBD2 aligns across 10 bases. The CDR3 spans 16 residues. The germline gives CDR1 ENHRY, CDR2 SYGVKD. Trimming took 0 bases from V and 5 from J; bases not matched to a gene: 7. The CDR3 DNA reads as TGTGCCATCAGTGAGTCCTCTAGCGGGAGTGCCCACGAGCAGTACTTC. It specifies CAISESSSGSAHEQYF.

This clonotype was seen a handful of times. In DNA form, the CDR3 reads TGTGCCAGTAAACGGGCAGCCTCCTACGAGCAGTACTTC. It yields the protein CASKRAASYEQYF. This chain connects TRBV19 to TRBJ2-7; no clear D gene. The CDR3 sequence is 13 residues long. The V gene lost 7 bases and the J gene lost 0 bases, with 10 bases spanning the gap. Germline assignment: CDR1 LNHDA and CDR2 SQIVND (reference sequence).

This clonotype was observed many times. The genes are TRBV11-2 and TRBJ2-5, with D possibly TRBD2 on 6 matching bases. Per the germline V gene, CDR1 is SGHAT and CDR2 is FQNNGV. V was pared by 4 bases and J by 7 bases, with 19 bases between. There are 15 residues in the CDR3. CDR3 in amino acids: CASSSPEMGGLTQYF. DNA for the CDR3: TGTGCCAGCAGCTCCCCGGAGATGGGAGGCCTGACCCAGTACTTC.

This clonotype came up many times. The chain is built from TRBV20-1 and TRBJ2-1; D is possibly TRBD1 (5 bases). Germline V lookup: CDR1 DFQATT, CDR2 SNEGSKA (reference sequence). V gave up 4 bases and J gave up 1 base, with 14 bases separating them. CDR3 length equals 15 residues. The chain's CDR3 is CSAKTASLSYNEQFF. The CDR3 nucleotides read TGCAGTGCTAAGACAGCGAGCCTTTCCTACAATGAGCAGTTCTTC.

This chain links TRBV27 with TRBJ2-1, with 10 bases matching TRBD1. J was trimmed by 4 bases and V by 5 bases; bases with no gene match: 8. Germline V gene data show CDR1 as MNHEY and CDR2 as SMNVEV (reference sequence). The CDR3 length is 16 residues. CDR3 in amino acids: CASSDPTGGPYNEQFF. Here the CDR3 DNA reads TGTGCCAGCAGTGACCCGACAGGGGGCCCGTACAATGAGCAGTTCTTC.

Ten or more counts support this clonotype. V usage is TRBV7-9 and J usage is TRBJ2-5; the match to TRBD2 covers 7 bases. The CDR3 runs 15 residues. Germline trimming cut 3 bases from V and 1 base from J; bases unmatched to any gene: 5. CDR1 is SEHNR, CDR2 FQNEAQ, per germline (reference sequence). CDR3 sequence reads: CASSLGGVLQETQYF. The CDR3 DNA sequence: TGTGCCAGCAGCTTGGGAGGGGTACTCCAAGAGACCCAGTACTTC.

This clonotype was detected ten times or more. The V call is TRBV12-3 or TRBV12-4, the J call TRBJ2-2, with D perhaps matching TRBD1 (5 bases). CDR3 size: 13 residues. The V gene lost 7 bases and the J gene lost 2 bases, with 8 bases spanning the gap. Here the CDR3 reads CASNRINTGELFF. For the CDR3, the DNA is TGTGCCAGCAACAGGATTAACACCGGGGAGCTGTTTTTT.

Many counts were recorded for this clonotype. The rearrangement uses TRBV20-1 and TRBJ2-5; possibly TRBD1 for D (5 bases). V gave up 3 bases and J gave up 5 bases, with 7 bases separating them. Germline lookup yields CDR1 DFQATT and CDR2 SNEGSKA (reference sequence). The CDR3 is 11 amino acids. CDR3 sequence (DNA): TGCAGTGCTAGCAAGGGGGAGACCCAGTACTTC. Translation: CSASKGETQYF.

This clonotype was recorded at least ten times. This rearrangement joins TRBV28 to TRBJ1-1; D is possibly TRBD1 (6 bases). The V gene lost 2 bases and the J gene lost 2 bases, with 9 bases spanning the gap. The CDR3 length is 14 residues. Germline loops: CDR1 MDHEN, CDR2 SYDVKM. The CDR3 is CASSLTGGNTEAFF. CDR3 sequence (DNA): TGTGCCAGCAGTTTAACCGGGGGCAACACTGAAGCTTTCTTT.

This clonotype was observed a handful of times. J is TRBJ2-1 and V is TRBV3-1; possibly TRBD1 for D (7 bases). This CDR3 is 15 amino acids long. The ends were cut back, 4 bases at V and 5 bases at J, with 15 bases in the middle. The germline V gene encodes CDR1 LGHDT and CDR2 YNNKEL (reference sequence). DNA of the CDR3: TGTGCCAGCAGCCGACAGGGACTGACCGACAATGAGCAGTTCTTC. Its translation is CASSRQGLTDNEQFF.

About this clonotype: This sequence may be a read error, since a much larger clone differs from it by one base. This chain connects TRBV19 to TRBJ2-7; perhaps D is TRBD1 or TRBD2 (7 bases each). V lost 10 bases, J lost 7 bases, and 47 bases lay in between. Germline V gene sequence: CDR1 LNHDA, CDR2 SQIVND (reference sequence). This CDR3 contains 22 residues. CDR3 nucleotide sequence: TGTGCCATTACGCGGACAGCCGACAGGGACGTGTGGGAGGGCCGTTCCTACAATGAGCAGTACTTC. Its translation: CAITRTADRDVWEGRSYNEQYF.

As to this clonotype: It is likely a read error: a sequence one base away is far more abundant. The chain is built from TRBV12-3 or TRBV12-4 and TRBJ2-1; 9 bases align to TRBD1. The V segment lost 4 bases and the J segment 10 bases; nucleotides outside the gene matches: 8. The CDR3 spans 14 residues. CDR3 loop: CASSSDRGGYEQFF. The DNA of the CDR3 is TGTGCCAGCAGTTCCGACAGGGGGGGCTACGAGCAGTTCTTC.

The sample holds a few counts of this clonotype. The chain employs TRBV11-3 and TRBJ2-7; D is unclear. Germline assignment: CDR1 SGHNT and CDR2 YENEEA. Trimming removed 5 bases at V and 0 bases at J, with 11 bases between. The CDR3 spans 14 residues. CDR3 loop: CASSDRLGSYEQYF. In nucleotides, the CDR3 is TGTGCCAGCAGCGACCGATTGGGCTCCTACGAGCAGTACTTC.